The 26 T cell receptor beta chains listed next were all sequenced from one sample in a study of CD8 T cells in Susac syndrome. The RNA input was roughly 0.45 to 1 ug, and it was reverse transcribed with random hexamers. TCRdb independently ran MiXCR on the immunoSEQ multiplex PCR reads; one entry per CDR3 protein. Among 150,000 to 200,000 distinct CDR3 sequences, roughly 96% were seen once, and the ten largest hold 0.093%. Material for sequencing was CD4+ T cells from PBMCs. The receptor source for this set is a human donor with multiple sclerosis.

CDR3 region: CASNTGYQETQYF. The CDR3 DNA reads TGCGCCAGCAACACCGGCTATCAAGAGACCCAGTACTTC. V gene TRBV5-1 combines with J gene TRBJ2-5; D not resolved. The V gene lost 6 bases and the J gene lost 2 bases, with 11 bases spanning the gap. CDR1 SGHRS and CDR2 YFSETQ come from the germline V gene. The CDR3 has 13 amino acids.

Here the CDR3 DNA reads TGTGCCAGCAGTTTAGGGGGGTGGACTGAAGCTTTCTTT. Protein: CASSLGGWTEAFF. The rearrangement uses TRBV27 and TRBJ1-1; weak D call: TRBD1 (5 bases). The CDR3 extends over 13 amino acids. CDR1 and CDR2 (germline): MNHEY, SMNVEV (reference sequence). V was trimmed by 2 bases and J by 5 bases, leaving 9 bases between them.

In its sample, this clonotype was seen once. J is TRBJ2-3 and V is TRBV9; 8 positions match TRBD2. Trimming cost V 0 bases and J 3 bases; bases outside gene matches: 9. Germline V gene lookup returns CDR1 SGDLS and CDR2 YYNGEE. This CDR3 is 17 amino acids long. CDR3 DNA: TGTGCCAGCAGCGTAGCTCCAGCGGGAGAAGGGACAGATACGCAGTATTTT. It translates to CASSVAPAGEGTDTQYF. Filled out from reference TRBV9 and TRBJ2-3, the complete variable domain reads DSGVTQTPKHLITATGQRVTLRCSPRSGDLSVYWYQQSLDQGLQFLIQYYNGEERAKGNILERFSAQQFPDLHSELNLSSLELGDSALYFCASSVAPAGEGTDTQYFGPGTRLTVL.

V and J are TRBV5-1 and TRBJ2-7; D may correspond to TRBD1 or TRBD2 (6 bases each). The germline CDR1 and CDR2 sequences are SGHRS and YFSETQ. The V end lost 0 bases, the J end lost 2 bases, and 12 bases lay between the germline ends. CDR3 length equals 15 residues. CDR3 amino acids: CASSLARGQTYEQYF. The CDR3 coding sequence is TGCGCCAGCAGCTTGGCACGGGGGCAGACCTACGAGCAGTACTTC.

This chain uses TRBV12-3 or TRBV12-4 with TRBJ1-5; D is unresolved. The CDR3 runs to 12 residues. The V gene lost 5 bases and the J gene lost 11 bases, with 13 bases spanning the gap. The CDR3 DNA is TGTGCCAGCAGTGCTGGAGGGTACTCCCAGCATTTT. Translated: CASSAGGYSQHF.

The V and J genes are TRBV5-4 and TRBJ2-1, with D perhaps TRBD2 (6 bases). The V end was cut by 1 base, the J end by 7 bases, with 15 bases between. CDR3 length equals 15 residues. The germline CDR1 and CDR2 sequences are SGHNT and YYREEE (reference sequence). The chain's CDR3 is CASSLPGLSLNEQFF. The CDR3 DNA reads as TGTGCCAGCAGCTTGCCGGGACTCTCCTTGAATGAGCAGTTCTTC.

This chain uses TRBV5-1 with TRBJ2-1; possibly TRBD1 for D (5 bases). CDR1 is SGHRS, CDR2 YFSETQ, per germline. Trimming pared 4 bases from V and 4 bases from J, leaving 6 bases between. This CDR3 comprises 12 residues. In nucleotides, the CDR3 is TGCGCCAGCAGCAGGGGTTACAATGAGCAGTTCTTC. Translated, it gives CASSRGYNEQFF.

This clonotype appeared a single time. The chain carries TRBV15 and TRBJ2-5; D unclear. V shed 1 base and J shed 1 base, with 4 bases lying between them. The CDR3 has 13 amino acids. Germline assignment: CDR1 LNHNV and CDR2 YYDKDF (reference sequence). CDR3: CATSRVVQETQYF. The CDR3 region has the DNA TGTGCCACCAGCAGAGTGGTCCAAGAGACCCAGTACTTC.

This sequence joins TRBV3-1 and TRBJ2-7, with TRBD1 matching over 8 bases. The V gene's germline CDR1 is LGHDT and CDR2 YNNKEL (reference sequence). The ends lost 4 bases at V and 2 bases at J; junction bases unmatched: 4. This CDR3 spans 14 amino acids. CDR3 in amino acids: CASSPMTGAYEQYF. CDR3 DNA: TGTGCCAGCAGCCCGATGACAGGGGCCTACGAGCAGTACTTC.

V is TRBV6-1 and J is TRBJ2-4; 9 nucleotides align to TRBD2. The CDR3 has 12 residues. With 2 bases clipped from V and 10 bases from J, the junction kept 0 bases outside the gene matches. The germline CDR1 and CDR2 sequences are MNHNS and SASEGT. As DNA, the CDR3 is TGTGCCAGCAGTGAACTAGCGGGGATTCAGTACTTC. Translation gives CASSELAGIQYF.

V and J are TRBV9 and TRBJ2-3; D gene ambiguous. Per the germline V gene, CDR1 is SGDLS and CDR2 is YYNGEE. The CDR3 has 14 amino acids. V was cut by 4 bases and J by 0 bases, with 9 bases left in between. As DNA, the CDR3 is TGTGCCAGCAGCCAGCAATCTAGCACAGATACGCAGTATTTT. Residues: CASSQQSSTDTQYF.

For the CDR3, the DNA is TGTGCCAGCAGTGAACCCTTGCAGCCCCAGCATTTT. This encodes CASSEPLQPQHF. V gene TRBV6-1 combines with J gene TRBJ1-5, with D uncertain. Per germline, CDR1 MNHNS and CDR2 SASEGT. This CDR3 spans 12 amino acids. V lost 2 bases, J lost 7 bases, and 6 bases lay in between.

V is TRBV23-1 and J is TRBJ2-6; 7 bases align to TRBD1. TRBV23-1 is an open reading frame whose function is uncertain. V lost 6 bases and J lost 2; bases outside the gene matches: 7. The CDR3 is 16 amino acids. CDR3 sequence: CASRPHRGAGANVLTF. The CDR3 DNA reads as TGCGCCAGCAGACCCCACAGGGGTGCTGGGGCCAACGTCCTGACTTTC.

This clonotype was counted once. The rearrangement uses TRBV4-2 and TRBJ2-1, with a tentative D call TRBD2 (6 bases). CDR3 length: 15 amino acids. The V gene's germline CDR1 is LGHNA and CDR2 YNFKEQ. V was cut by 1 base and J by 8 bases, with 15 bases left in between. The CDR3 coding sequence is TGTGCCAGCAGCCAAGGTCCTGGGGCGGGGCATGAGCAGTTCTTC. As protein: CASSQGPGAGHEQFF.

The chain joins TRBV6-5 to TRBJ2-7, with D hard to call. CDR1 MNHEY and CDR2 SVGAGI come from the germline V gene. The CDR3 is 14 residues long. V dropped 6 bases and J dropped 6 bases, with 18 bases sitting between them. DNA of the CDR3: TGTGCCAGCAGACCCACGGACGGTGTTAGCGAGCAGTACTTC. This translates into CASRPTDGVSEQYF.

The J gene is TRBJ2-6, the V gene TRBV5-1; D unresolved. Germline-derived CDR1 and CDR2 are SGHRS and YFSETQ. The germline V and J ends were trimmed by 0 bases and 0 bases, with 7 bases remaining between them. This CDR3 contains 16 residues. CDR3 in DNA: TGCGCCAGCAGCTTGGGGCCAATCTCTGGGGCCAACGTCCTGACTTTC. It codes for CASSLGPISGANVLTF.

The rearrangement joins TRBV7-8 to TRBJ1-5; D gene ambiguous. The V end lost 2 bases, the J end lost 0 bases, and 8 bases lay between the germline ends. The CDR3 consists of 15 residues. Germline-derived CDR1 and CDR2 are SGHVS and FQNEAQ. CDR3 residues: CASSLSRLSNQPQHF. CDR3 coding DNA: TGTGCCAGCAGCTTATCCAGACTTAGCAATCAGCCCCAGCATTTT. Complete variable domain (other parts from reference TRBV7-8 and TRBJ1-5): GAGVSQSPRYKVAKRGQDVALRCDPISGHVSLFWYQQALGQGPEFLTYFQNEAQLDKSGLPSDRFFAERPEGSVSTLKIQRTQQEDSAVYLCASSLSRLSNQPQHFGDGTRLSIL.

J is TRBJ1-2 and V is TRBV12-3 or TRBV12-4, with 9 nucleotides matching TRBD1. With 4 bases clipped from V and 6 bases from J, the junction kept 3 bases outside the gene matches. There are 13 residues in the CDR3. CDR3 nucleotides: TGTGCCAGCAGTTCCAGGGACAGGGATGGCTACACCTTC. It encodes CASSSRDRDGYTF.

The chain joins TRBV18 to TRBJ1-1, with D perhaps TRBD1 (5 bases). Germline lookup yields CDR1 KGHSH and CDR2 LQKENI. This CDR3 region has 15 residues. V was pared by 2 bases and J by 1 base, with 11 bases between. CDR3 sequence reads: CASSPGREANTEAFF. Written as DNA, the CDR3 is TGTGCCAGCTCACCAGGCAGGGAGGCGAACACTGAAGCTTTCTTT.

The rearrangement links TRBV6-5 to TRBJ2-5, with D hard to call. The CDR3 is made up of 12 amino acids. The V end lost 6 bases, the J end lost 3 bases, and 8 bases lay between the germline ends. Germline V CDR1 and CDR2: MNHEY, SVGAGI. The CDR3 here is CASRTVEETQYF. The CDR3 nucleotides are TGTGCCAGCAGAACGGTCGAAGAGACCCAGTACTTC.

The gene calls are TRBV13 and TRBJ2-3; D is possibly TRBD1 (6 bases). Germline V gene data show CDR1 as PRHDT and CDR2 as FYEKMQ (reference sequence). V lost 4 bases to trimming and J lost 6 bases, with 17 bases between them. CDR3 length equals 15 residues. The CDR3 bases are TGTGCCAGCAGCTCCCGGAGGCAGGGGATTGATACGCAGTATTTT. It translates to CASSSRRQGIDTQYF.

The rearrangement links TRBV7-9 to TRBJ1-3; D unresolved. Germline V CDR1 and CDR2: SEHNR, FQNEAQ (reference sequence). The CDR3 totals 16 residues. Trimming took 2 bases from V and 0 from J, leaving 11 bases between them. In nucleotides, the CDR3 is TGTGCCAGCAGCTTACTGTCGGGAAGCTCTGGAAACACCATATATTTT. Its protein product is CASSLLSGSSGNTIYF.

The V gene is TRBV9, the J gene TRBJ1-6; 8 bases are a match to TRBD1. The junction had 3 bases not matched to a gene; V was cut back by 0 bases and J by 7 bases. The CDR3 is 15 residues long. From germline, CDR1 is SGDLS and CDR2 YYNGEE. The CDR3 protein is CASSVDPGGNSPLHF. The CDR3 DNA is TGTGCCAGCAGCGTAGACCCAGGGGGCAATTCACCCCTCCACTTT.

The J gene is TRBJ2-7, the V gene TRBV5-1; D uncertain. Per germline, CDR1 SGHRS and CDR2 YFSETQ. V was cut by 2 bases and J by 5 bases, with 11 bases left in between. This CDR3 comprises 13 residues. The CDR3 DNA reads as TGCGCCAGCAGCTTTACAGCTTCCCACGAGCAGTACTTC. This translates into CASSFTASHEQYF. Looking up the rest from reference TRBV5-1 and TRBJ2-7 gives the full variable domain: KAGVTQTPRYLIKTRGQQVTLSCSPISGHRSVSWYQQTPGQGLQFLFEYFSETQRNKGNFPGRFSGRQFSNSRSEMNVSTLELGDSALYLCASSFTASHEQYFGPGTRLTVT.

The CDR3 is CASSVTGKHTEAFF. The DNA for the CDR3 is TGTGCCAGCAGCGTCACAGGGAAGCACACTGAAGCTTTCTTT. V usage is TRBV7-9 and J usage is TRBJ1-1; TRBD1 might be the D (6 bases). The V gene lost 5 bases and the J gene lost 3 bases, with 13 bases spanning the gap. The CDR3 totals 14 residues. Germline V gene lookup returns CDR1 SEHNR and CDR2 FQNEAQ (reference sequence).

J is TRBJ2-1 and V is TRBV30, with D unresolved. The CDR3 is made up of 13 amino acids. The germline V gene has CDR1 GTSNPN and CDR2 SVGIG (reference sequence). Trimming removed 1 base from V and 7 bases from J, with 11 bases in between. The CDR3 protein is CAWSGRRWNEQFF. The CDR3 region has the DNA TGTGCCTGGAGTGGCCGGCGTTGGAATGAGCAGTTCTTC. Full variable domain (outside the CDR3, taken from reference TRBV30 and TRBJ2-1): SQTIHQWPATLVQPVGSPLSLECTVEGTSNPNLYWYRQAAGRGLQLLFYSVGIGQISSEVPQNLSASRPQDRQFILSSKKLLLSDSGFYLCAWSGRRWNEQFFGPGTRLTVL.